The rows below give T cell receptor beta chains drawn from one sample of a study of T cells in Graves' hyperthyroidism and ophthalmopathy. TCRdb re-derived calls from the multiplex PCR reads in MiXCR, one entry per CDR3 protein. The table has approximately 430,000 distinct CDR3 sequences, roughly 14% seen once; the top ten hold about 13%. Sequencing used blood. The receptor set was obtained from a man aged 18 to 30 with Graves' ophthalmopathy. CDR3s include the opening cysteine and the closing phenylalanine or tryptophan. D genes are given only for firm matches. Only part of the rows carry a size: once, few, many, or a class if the clone is expanded.

J gene: TRBJ1-1
clone size: -
D gene: -
V gene: TRBV4-1
CDR3 DNA: TGCGCCAGCAGCCAAGTGGAAATACCCCCGAACACTGAAGCTTTCTTT
CDR3 protein: CASSQVEIPPNTEAFF

J gene: TRBJ2-2
clone size: many
D gene: -
V gene: TRBV13
CDR3 DNA: TGTGCCAGCAGCTTAGGGGTTCGCACCGGGGAGCTGTTTTTT
CDR3 protein: CASSLGVRTGELFF

J gene: TRBJ2-7
clone size: many
D gene: TRBD1
V gene: TRBV2
CDR3 DNA: TGTGCCAGCAGTGAGGGGTTAGGACAGGGCCTACGCCCCGAGCAGTACTTC
CDR3 protein: CASSEGLGQGLRPEQYF

J gene: TRBJ2-7
clone size: many
D gene: TRBD2
V gene: TRBV5-1
CDR3 DNA: TGCGCCAGCAGCGGGGGGGATGGAGCGTGGGAGCAGTACTTC
CDR3 protein: CASSGGDGAWEQYF

J gene: TRBJ2-7
clone size: few
D gene: TRBD1
V gene: TRBV6-2/TRBV6-3
CDR3 DNA: TGTGCCAGCAGTTACTCGACAGGGGGGACCTCCTACGAGCAGTACTTC
CDR3 protein: CASSYSTGGTSYEQYF

J gene: TRBJ2-5
clone size: many
D gene: TRBD1
V gene: TRBV6-1
CDR3 DNA: TGTGCCAGCACTCAGGACAGGAACCATCTCGGGACCCAGTACTTC
CDR3 protein: CASTQDRNHLGTQYF

J gene: TRBJ2-7
clone size: many
D gene: TRBD2
V gene: TRBV11-1
CDR3 DNA: TGTGCCAGCAGCTTGAATTTACTAGCGGGGTTCTACGAGCAGTACTTC
CDR3 protein: CASSLNLLAGFYEQYF

J gene: TRBJ2-7
clone size: many
D gene: -
V gene: TRBV6-2/TRBV6-3
CDR3 DNA: TGTGCCAGCAGTTACTCGGGGACCTCCGTGGACGAGCAGTACTTC
CDR3 protein: CASSYSGTSVDEQYF

J gene: TRBJ2-7
clone size: -
D gene: -
V gene: TRBV7-9
CDR3 DNA: TGTGCCAGCAGCCACAGGGCCCCCGAGCAGTACTTC
CDR3 protein: CASSHRAPEQYF

J gene: TRBJ2-3
clone size: many
D gene: TRBD1
V gene: TRBV5-1
CDR3 DNA: TGCGCCAGCAGCGGGGGACAGGGGGACACAGATACGCAGTATTTT
CDR3 protein: CASSGGQGDTDTQYF

J gene: TRBJ2-5
clone size: few
D gene: TRBD2
V gene: TRBV5-1
CDR3 DNA: TGCGCCAGCAGCTCCACCCCAAGCGGACTAGCGGGGGTACCCGTTACCCAGTACTTC
CDR3 protein: CASSSTPSGLAGVPVTQYF

J gene: TRBJ2-7
clone size: many
D gene: -
V gene: TRBV7-9
CDR3 DNA: TGTGCCAGCAGCGTTCGGGGAGGTTCGTCCTACGAGCAGTACTTC
CDR3 protein: CASSVRGGSSYEQYF

J gene: TRBJ2-7
clone size: few
D gene: -
V gene: TRBV14
CDR3 DNA: TGTGCCAGCAGCTCGATGGGGGAGCAGTACTTC
CDR3 protein: CASSSMGEQYF

J gene: TRBJ2-1
clone size: many
D gene: TRBD2
V gene: TRBV11-1
CDR3 DNA: TGTGCCAGCAGCTTAGCGCTGTCTAGCGGCAATGAGCAGTTCTTC
CDR3 protein: CASSLALSSGNEQFF

J gene: TRBJ2-7
clone size: -
D gene: TRBD1
V gene: TRBV7-9
CDR3 DNA: TGTGCCAGCAGCCGTCCTCTAGGGTCCCGGGACAGGGCCTACGAGCAGTACTTC
CDR3 protein: CASSRPLGSRDRAYEQYF

J gene: TRBJ2-6
clone size: many
D gene: -
V gene: TRBV6-5
CDR3 DNA: TGTGCCAGCAGTTACCGTGGAAGTGGGGCCAACGTCCTGACTTTC
CDR3 protein: CASSYRGSGANVLTF

J gene: TRBJ2-3
clone size: many
D gene: -
V gene: TRBV30
CDR3 DNA: TGTGCCTGGAGTGTTATGGATACGCAGTATTTT
CDR3 protein: CAWSVMDTQYF

J gene: TRBJ1-5
clone size: many
D gene: -
V gene: TRBV20-1
CDR3 DNA: TGCAGTGCTAAGGGGTCCGGAATCAATCAGCCCCAGCATTTT
CDR3 protein: CSAKGSGINQPQHF

J gene: TRBJ2-3
clone size: -
D gene: -
V gene: TRBV9
CDR3 DNA: TGTGCCAGCAGCGTACCGGGCCGTCCAGATACGCAGTATTTT
CDR3 protein: CASSVPGRPDTQYF

J gene: TRBJ1-2
clone size: many
D gene: -
V gene: TRBV12-3/TRBV12-4
CDR3 DNA: TGTGCCAGCAGTTCTGTCCTAATGGCGGGCTACACCTTC
CDR3 protein: CASSSVLMAGYTF

J gene: TRBJ1-6
clone size: -
D gene: -
V gene: TRBV27
CDR3 DNA: TGTGCCAGCAGTTTGGGGCTTGCGCAGAGCTCCTATAATTCACCCCTCCACTTT
CDR3 protein: CASSLGLAQSSYNSPLHF

J gene: TRBJ2-1
clone size: many
D gene: TRBD1
V gene: TRBV5-8
CDR3 DNA: TGTGCCAGCAGCCAAGAAAGTGACAGGGGGCGCGATGATGAGCAGTTCTTC
CDR3 protein: CASSQESDRGRDDEQFF

J gene: TRBJ2-1
clone size: many
D gene: TRBD1
V gene: TRBV11-2
CDR3 DNA: TGTGCCAGCAGCTTAGAACGGCAGGGGGCGCGAAATGAGCAGTTCTTC
CDR3 protein: CASSLERQGARNEQFF

J gene: TRBJ1-5
clone size: -
D gene: -
V gene: TRBV12-3/TRBV12-4
CDR3 DNA: TGTGCCGGCAGTTTAGCGGGCCGGCCCAATCAGCCCCAGCATTTT
CDR3 protein: CAGSLAGRPNQPQHF

J gene: TRBJ2-7
clone size: many
D gene: -
V gene: TRBV6-2/TRBV6-3
CDR3 DNA: TGTGCCAGCAATGGACAGTCCTACGAGCAGTACTTC
CDR3 protein: CASNGQSYEQYF

J gene: TRBJ1-4
clone size: many
D gene: -
V gene: TRBV6-2/TRBV6-3
CDR3 DNA: TGTGCCACCACACCCGGGGGAGGACGGAATGAAAAACTGTTTTTT
CDR3 protein: CATTPGGGRNEKLFF

J gene: TRBJ2-2
clone size: -
D gene: -
V gene: TRBV7-8
CDR3 DNA: TGTGCCAGCAGCTTAGCGCCGGATAGGAGGACCGGGGAGCTGTTTTTT
CDR3 protein: CASSLAPDRRTGELFF

J gene: TRBJ2-7
clone size: -
D gene: -
V gene: TRBV11-1
CDR3 DNA: TGTGCCAGCACCGAGATGGGGAGAAGCTCCTACGAGCAGTACTTC
CDR3 protein: CASTEMGRSSYEQYF

J gene: TRBJ2-3
clone size: many
D gene: TRBD1
V gene: TRBV5-1
CDR3 DNA: TGTGCCAGCAGCTTAGGACAGGGTAGCACAGATACGCAGTATTTT
CDR3 protein: CASSLGQGSTDTQYF

J gene: TRBJ2-7
clone size: -
D gene: -
V gene: TRBV6-5
CDR3 DNA: TGTGCCAGCAGTTACTCGACCAGACCGGTCTCCTACGAGCAGTACTTC
CDR3 protein: CASSYSTRPVSYEQYF

J gene: TRBJ1-1
clone size: few
D gene: -
V gene: TRBV5-4
CDR3 DNA: TGTGCCAGCAGCTTACCGCCTGCGAGAGACACTGAAGCCTTT
CDR3 protein: CASSLPPARDTEAF